This TCR beta chain was documented in a study of cytomegalovirus exposure and HLA in healthy donors. Study-wide background: Earlier sequencing of about 179 million T cells yielded nearly 120 million unique TCR beta sequences. Study-wide results and limits: Rare sequences made up most TCRs, while some public TCRs were found in many donors. Reports showed the classifier diagnosing cytomegalovirus status with high specificity and sensitivity.

Regarding this clone: Its specificity is not known.

Each donor's status was that of a healthy bone marrow donor. Primers for the PCR totalled 60 Vbeta and 13 Jbeta. Data came from immunoSEQ multiplex PCR; TCRdb stores just in-frame clones and leaves some out. The table has approximately 150,000 clones, 78% seen once; the top ten hold 6.2%. Germline assignment: CDR1 LNHNV and CDR2 YYDKDF (reference sequence). The V gene lost 3 bases and the J gene lost 5 bases, with 14 bases spanning the gap. The CDR3 consists of 15 residues. The chain joins TRBV15 to TRBJ1-5; perhaps TRBD1 as D (5 bases). This TCR was sampled from a woman aged 40 to 49 in good health and CMV-seropositive. Sequencing input: PBMCs. CDR3 DNA: TGTGCCACCAGCAGCCGAAGACAGTCATATCAGCCCCAGCATTTT. It yields the protein CATSSRRQSYQPQHF.